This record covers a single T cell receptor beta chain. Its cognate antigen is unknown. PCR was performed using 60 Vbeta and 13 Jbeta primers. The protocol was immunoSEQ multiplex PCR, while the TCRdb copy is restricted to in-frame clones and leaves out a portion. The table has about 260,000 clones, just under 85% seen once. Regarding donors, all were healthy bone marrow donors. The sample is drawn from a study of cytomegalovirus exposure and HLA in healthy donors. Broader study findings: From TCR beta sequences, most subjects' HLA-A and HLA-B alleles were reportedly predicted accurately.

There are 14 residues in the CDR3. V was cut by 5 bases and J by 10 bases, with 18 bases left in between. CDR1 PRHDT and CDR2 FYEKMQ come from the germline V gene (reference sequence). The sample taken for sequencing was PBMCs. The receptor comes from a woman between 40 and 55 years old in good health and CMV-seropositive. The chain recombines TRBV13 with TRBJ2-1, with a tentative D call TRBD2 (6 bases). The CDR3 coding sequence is TGTGCCAGCAGCCCCGGAGGGGCAGCAACGGAGCAGTTCTTC. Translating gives CASSPGGAATEQFF. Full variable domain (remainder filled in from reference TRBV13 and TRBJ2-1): AAGVIQSPRHLIKEKRETATLKCYPIPRHDTVYWYQQGPGQDPQFLISFYEKMQSDKGSIPDRFSAQQFSDYHSELNMSSLELGDSALYFCASSPGGAATEQFFGPGTRLTVL.